This T cell receptor (beta chain) appears in the sequencing data of a study of OX40 agonist ivuxolimab in advanced cancers. Trimming cost V 5 bases and J 6 bases, with 17 bases left between them. Germline lookup yields CDR1 MNHNY and CDR2 SVGAGI (reference sequence). The CDR3 extends over 15 amino acids. This table comes from immunoSEQ multiplex PCR, and its TCRdb copy is limited to in-frame clones, with some not included. Of tens of thousands of clones listed, approximately 90% are singletons. The clonotype was recovered from an adult with an advanced solid tumor such as melanoma, head and neck, liver or kidney cancer. This specimen consisted of CD4+ or CD8+ T cells sorted from blood, obtained in a trial of the OX40 agonist ivuxolimab. V and J are TRBV6-6 and TRBJ1-3; TRBD1 is a possible D gene (5 bases). The CDR3 bases are TGTGCCAGCAGTCGCTTCGGAGGGGAGCTAAACACCATATATTTT. Encoded protein: CASSRFGGELNTIYF.